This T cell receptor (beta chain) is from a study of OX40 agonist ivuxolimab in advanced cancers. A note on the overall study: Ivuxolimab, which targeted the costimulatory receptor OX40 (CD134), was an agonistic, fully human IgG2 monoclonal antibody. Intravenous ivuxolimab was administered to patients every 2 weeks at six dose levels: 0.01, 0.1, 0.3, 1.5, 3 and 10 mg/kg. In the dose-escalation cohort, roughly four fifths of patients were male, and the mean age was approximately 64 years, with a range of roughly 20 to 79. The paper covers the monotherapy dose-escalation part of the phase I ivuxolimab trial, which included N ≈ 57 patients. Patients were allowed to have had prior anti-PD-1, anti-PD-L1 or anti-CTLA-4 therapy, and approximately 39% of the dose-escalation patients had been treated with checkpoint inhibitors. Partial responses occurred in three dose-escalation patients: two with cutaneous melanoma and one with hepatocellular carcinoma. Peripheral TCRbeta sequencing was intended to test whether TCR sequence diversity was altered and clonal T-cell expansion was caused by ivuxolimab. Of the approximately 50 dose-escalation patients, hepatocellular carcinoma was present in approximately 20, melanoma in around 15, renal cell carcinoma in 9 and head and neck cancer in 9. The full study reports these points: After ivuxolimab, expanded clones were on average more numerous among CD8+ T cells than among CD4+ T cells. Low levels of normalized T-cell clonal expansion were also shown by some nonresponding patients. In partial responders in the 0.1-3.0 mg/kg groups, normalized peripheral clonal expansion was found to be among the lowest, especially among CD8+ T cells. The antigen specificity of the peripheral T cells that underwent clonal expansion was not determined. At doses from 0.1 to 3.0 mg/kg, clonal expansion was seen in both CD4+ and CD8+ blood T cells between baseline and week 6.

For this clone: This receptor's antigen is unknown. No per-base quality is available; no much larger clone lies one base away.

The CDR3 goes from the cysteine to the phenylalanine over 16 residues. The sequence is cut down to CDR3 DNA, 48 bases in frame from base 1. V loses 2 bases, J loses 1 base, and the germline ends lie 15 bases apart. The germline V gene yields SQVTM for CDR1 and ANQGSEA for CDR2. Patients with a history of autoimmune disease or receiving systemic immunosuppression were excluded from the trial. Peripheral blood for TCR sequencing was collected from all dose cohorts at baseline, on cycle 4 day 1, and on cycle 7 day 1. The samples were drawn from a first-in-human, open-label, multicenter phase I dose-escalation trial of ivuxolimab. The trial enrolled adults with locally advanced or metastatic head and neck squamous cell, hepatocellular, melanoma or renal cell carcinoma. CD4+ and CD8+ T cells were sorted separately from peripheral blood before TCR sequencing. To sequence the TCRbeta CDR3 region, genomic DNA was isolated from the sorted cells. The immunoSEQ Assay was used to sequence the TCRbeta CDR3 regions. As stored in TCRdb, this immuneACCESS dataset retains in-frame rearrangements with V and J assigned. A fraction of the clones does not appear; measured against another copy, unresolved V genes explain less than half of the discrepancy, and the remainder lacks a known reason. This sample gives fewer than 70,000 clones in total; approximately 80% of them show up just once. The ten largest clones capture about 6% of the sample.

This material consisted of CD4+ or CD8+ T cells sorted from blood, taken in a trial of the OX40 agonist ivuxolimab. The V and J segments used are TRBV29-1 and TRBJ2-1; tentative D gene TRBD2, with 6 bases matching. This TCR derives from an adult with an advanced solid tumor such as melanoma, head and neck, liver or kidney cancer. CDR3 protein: CSVEFGGGFSYNEQFF. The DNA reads TGCAGCGTTGAATTCGGGGGAGGCTTTTCCTACAATGAGCAGTTCTTC.